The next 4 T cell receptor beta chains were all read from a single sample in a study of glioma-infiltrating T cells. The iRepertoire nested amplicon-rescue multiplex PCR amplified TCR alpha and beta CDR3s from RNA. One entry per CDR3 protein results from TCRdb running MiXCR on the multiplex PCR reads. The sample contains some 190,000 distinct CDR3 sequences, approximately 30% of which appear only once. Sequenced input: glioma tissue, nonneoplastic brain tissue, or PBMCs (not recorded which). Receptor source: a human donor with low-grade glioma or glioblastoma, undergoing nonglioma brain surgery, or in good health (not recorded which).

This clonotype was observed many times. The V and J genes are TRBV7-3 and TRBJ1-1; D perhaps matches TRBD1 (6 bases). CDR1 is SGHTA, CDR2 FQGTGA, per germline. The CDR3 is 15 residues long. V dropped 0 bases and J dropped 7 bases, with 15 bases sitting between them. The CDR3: CASSLTGGRGGEAFF. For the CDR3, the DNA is TGTGCCAGCAGCTTAACAGGGGGGCGAGGTGGTGAAGCTTTCTTT. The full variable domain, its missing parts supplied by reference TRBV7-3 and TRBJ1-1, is GAGVSQTPSNKVTEKGKYVELRCDPISGHTALYWYRQSLGQGPEFLIYFQGTGAADDSGLPNDRFFAVRPEGSVSTLKIQRTERGDSAVYLCASSLTGGRGGEAFFGQGTRLTVV.

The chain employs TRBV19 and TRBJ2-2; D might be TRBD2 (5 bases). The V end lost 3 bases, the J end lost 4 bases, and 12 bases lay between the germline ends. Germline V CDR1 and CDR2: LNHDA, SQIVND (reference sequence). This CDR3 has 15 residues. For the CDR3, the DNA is TGTGCCAGTAGTATCTTTGGGGAGAGCACCGGGGAGCTGTTTTTT. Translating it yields CASSIFGESTGELFF.

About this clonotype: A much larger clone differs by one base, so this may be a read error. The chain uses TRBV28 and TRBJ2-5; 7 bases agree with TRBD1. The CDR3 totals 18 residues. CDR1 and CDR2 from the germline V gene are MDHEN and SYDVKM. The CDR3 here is CASSEASKNRGLQETKYF. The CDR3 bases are TGTGCCAGCAGTGAAGCCTCAAAAAACAGGGGCCTTCAAGAGACCAAGTACTTC. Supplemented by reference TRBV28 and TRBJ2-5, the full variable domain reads DVKVTQSSRYLVKRTGEKVFLECVQDMDHENMFWYRQDPGLGLRLIYFSYDVKMKEKGDIPEGYSVSREKKERFSLILESASTNQTSMYLCASSEASKNRGLQETKYFGPGTRLLVL.

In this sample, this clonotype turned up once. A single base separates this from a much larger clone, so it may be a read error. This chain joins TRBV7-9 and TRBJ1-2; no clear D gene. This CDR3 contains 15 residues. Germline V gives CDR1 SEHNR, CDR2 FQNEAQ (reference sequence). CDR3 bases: TGTGCCAGCAGCTTAGATGCAACACTAGGCTATGGCTTCACCTTC. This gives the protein CASSLDATLGYGFTF.